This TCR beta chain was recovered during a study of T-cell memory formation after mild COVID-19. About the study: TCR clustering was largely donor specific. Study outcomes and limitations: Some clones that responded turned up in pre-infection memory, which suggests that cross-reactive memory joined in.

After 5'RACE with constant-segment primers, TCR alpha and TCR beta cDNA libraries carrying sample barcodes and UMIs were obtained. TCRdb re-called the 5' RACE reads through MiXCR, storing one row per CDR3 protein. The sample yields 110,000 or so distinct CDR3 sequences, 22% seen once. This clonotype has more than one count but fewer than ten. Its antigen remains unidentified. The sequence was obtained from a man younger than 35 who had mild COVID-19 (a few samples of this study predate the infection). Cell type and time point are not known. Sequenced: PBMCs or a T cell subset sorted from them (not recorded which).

The CDR3 DNA follows: TGTGCCAGCAGCGTAGCGGGGGTCGCAGATACGCAGTATTTT. Translated, it gives CASSVAGVADTQYF. The rearrangement uses TRBV9 and TRBJ2-3; possible D gene TRBD2, 6 bases. The CDR3 length is 14 residues. The V gene's germline CDR1 is SGDLS and CDR2 YYNGEE. Trimming pared 0 bases from V and 4 bases from J, leaving 9 bases between.